This TCR beta chain originates from a study of blood T cell repertoires in COVID-19. Across the study: The United States, Italy and Spain provided the acute and convalescent COVID-19 samples. Sample material is recorded as cDNA or gDNA derived from T cells, B-cell-depleted T cells, or PBMCs.

Trimming took 6 bases from V and 8 from J; bases not matched to a gene: 13. Germline V lookup: CDR1 MDHEN, CDR2 SYDVKM. This CDR3 region has 15 residues. How the authors handled the data: Amplification of reference gene primers provided the estimated nucleated cell counts. Clones were read by immunoSEQ multiplex PCR, and TCRdb kept only the in-frame ones, dropping some. The DNA gave D and trimming, while V, J and clone size come from that table. The repertoire holds roughly 65,000 clones, with more than 75% as singletons. The chain is built from TRBV28 and TRBJ2-1; 7 positions match TRBD1. The sequenced sample was peripheral blood. This sequence originates from a human donor in a cohort sampled during active COVID-19. CDR3 sequence reads: CASSAPGGTFYEQFF. In nucleotides, the CDR3 is TGTGCCAGCAGCGCCCCAGGGGGTACATTCTATGAGCAGTTCTTC.